Shown below are 3 T cell receptor beta chains from a single sample sequenced in a study of blood T cell repertoires in COVID-19. Some clones are missing from TCRdb's copy, which holds only in-frame ones; the method was immunoSEQ multiplex PCR. The sample has 230,000 or so clones, approximately 80% seen once. Specimen: peripheral blood. The receptors originated from a middle-aged woman who had recovered from COVID-19.

The V gene is TRBV24-1, the J gene TRBJ2-1; D is undetermined. This CDR3 is 13 amino acids long. The V and J ends lost 5 bases and 11 bases respectively, with 15 bases between them. CDR1 and CDR2 (germline): KGHDR, SFDVKD. The CDR3 bases are TGTGCCACCAGTGTTAGTTCCTCTGGTAAGCAGTTCTTC. Its protein is CATSVSSSGKQFF.

This rearrangement joins TRBV2 to TRBJ1-1; 12 bases align to TRBD1. Germline CDR1 is SNHLY and CDR2 is FYNNEI. This CDR3 is built from 14 residues. Trimming removed 6 bases from V and 8 bases from J; junction bases left unmatched: 7. The CDR3 region is CASRAGTGGQEAFF. In DNA form, the CDR3 reads TGTGCCAGCAGAGCCGGGACAGGGGGCCAAGAAGCTTTCTTT.

The chain employs TRBV3-1 (or the pseudogene TRBV3-2) and TRBJ1-1; 7 bases fit TRBD1. Germline V gene data show CDR1 as LGHDT and CDR2 as YNNKEL (reference sequence). Trimming at V came to 2 bases and at J to 7 bases, leaving 7 bases not matched to a gene. This CDR3 has 14 residues. The CDR3 DNA reads as TGTGCCAGCAGCCAAAGGGGGCAGAAACATGAAGCTTTCTTT. Its translation is CASSQRGQKHEAFF.